Sequencing of this T cell receptor beta chain was carried out in a study of beta chain features in type 1 diabetes. Notes on the study in general: The similarity of naive, central memory and Treg TCRB repertoires appeared greater among patients than among healthy donors. TCRB CDR3s from Type 1 diabetes patients were moderately but significantly shorter in all four CD4+ subsets.

On this clone: The antigen is unknown.

The CDR3 has 15 amino acids. V was clipped by 2 bases and J by 0 bases; unmatched bases: 4. The germline CDR1 and CDR2 sequences are SGHRS and YFSETQ. In total, each donor contributed a single heparinised blood draw that averaged roughly 100 mL. The purity of all sorted populations exceeded 98%. Sequencing targeted expressed TCRB transcripts, as all isolated RNA had been reverse transcribed. The protocol was immunoSEQ multiplex PCR, while the TCRdb copy is restricted to in-frame clones and leaves out a portion. The sample has around 150,000 clones; roughly 60% are singletons. The rearrangement links TRBV5-1 to TRBJ1-1, with 7 bases aligning to TRBD1. The material sequenced was naive CD4+ T cells from blood. The receptor was derived from a man younger than 40 with type 1 diabetes. CDR3 sequence: CASSLGTDMNTEAFF. The CDR3 DNA reads as TGCGCCAGCAGCTTAGGGACAGACATGAACACTGAAGCTTTCTTT.